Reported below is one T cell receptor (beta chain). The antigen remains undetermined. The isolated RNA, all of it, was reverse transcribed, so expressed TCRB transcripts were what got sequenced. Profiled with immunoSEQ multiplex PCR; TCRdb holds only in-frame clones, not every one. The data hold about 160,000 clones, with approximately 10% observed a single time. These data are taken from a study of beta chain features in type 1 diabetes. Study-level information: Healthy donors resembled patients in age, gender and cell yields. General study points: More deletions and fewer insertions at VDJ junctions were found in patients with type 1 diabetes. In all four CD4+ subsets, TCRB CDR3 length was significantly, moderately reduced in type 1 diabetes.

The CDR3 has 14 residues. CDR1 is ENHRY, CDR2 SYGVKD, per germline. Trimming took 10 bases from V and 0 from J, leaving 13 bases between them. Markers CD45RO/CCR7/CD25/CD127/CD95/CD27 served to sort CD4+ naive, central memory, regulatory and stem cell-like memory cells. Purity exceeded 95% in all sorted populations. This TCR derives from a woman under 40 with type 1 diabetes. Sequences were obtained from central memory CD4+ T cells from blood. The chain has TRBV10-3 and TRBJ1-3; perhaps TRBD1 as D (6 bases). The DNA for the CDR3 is TGTGCCACCACAGGGACGAGCTCTGGAAACACCATATATTTT. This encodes CATTGTSSGNTIYF.